This T cell receptor beta chain was identified during a study of response to subunit inactivated influenza vaccine. To note about this clonotype: Its antigen is unknown.

Each CDR3 protein gets one entry after TCRdb re-called the RT-PCR reads with MiXCR. The data hold approximately 680,000 distinct CDR3 sequences, with less than 20% observed a single time. Regarding the study as a whole: Each seasonal influenza vaccination recruits few new T cells, the authors suggested.

The starting material was PBMCs from blood, obtained approximately 12 days after vaccination. The TCR comes from a man in his fifties who received an inactivated influenza vaccine.

The CDR3 bases are TGCGCCAGCAGCCAGCCGACAGGGAATCCTGAAGCTTTCTTT. Translated, it gives CASSQPTGNPEAFF. This chain connects TRBV4-1 to TRBJ1-1, with 7 positions matching TRBD1. CDR1 MGHRA and CDR2 YSYEKL come from the germline V gene. V shed 3 bases, J shed 6 bases, and the junction held 7 bases outside the gene matches. This CDR3 has 14 residues.